A single sample is the source of the 11 T cell receptor beta chains below, sequenced in a study of blood T cells in healthy people across ages. The second PCR ran about 7 to 12 cycles with a sample-barcoded 5' primer and J-beta primers. TCRdb reprocessed the 5' RACE reads with MiXCR, giving one entry per CDR3 protein. The sample lists about 680,000 distinct CDR3 sequences, around 45% occurring once. Material for sequencing was blood. These receptor sequences come from an older woman in good health.

This chain joins TRBV9 and TRBJ2-4; 8 bases are a match to TRBD1. From germline, CDR1 is SGDLS and CDR2 YYNGEE. The J segment lost 6 bases and the V segment lost 3 bases, leaving 8 bases of the junction unmatched. This CDR3 contains 15 residues. The CDR3 DNA follows: TGTGCCAGCAGCGCTGAAACAGGGGGTTTAAACATTCAGTACTTC. Residues: CASSAETGGLNIQYF. The full variable domain, its missing parts supplied by reference TRBV9 and TRBJ2-4, is DSGVTQTPKHLITATGQRVTLRCSPRSGDLSVYWYQQSLDQGLQFLIQYYNGEERAKGNILERFSAQQFPDLHSELNLSSLELGDSALYFCASSAETGGLNIQYFGAGTRLSVL.

Regarding this clonotype: The junction shows a germline mismatch at one end, possibly a read error. CDR3 coding DNA: TGTGCCAGCAGCCAGGGGACTGGGACCAACGTCCTGACTTTC. It specifies CASSQGTGTNVLTF. V usage is TRBV3-1 and J usage is TRBJ2-6; D might be TRBD2 (6 bases). The CDR3 extends over 14 amino acids. Germline V gene data show CDR1 as LGHDT and CDR2 as YNNKEL (reference sequence).

V usage is TRBV2 and J usage is TRBJ1-1; D unresolved. CDR3 length: 13 residues. The germline gives CDR1 SNHLY, CDR2 FYNNEI. The V gene lost 6 bases and the J gene lost 0 bases, with 8 bases spanning the gap. CDR3 loop: CASRKALNTEAFF. The CDR3 DNA follows: TGTGCCAGCAGAAAGGCCTTGAACACTGAAGCTTTCTTT.

This chain joins TRBV7-9 and TRBJ2-2; no clear D gene. The CDR3 is 13 amino acids. Per the germline V gene, CDR1 is SEHNR and CDR2 is FQNEAQ (reference sequence). Between the trimmed V and J ends, which lost 3 bases and 6 bases, there was a span of 8 bases. The CDR3: CASSLGGAGELFF. The CDR3 nucleotides are TGTGCCAGCAGCTTGGGTGGAGCCGGGGAGCTGTTTTTT.

The chain recombines TRBV2 with TRBJ1-1, with a weak D call TRBD1 (5 bases). This CDR3 is built from 15 residues. Trimming left V 2 bases short and J 1 base short, with 11 bases between. From germline, CDR1 is SNHLY and CDR2 FYNNEI. In DNA, the CDR3 is TGTGCCAGCAGTGAATTGGGGGGAGGGAACACTGAAGCTTTCTTT. The encoded protein is CASSELGGGNTEAFF.

The chain is built from TRBV6-2 or TRBV6-3 and TRBJ2-7; TRBD2 might be the D (6 bases). V dropped 0 bases and J dropped 3 bases, with 15 bases sitting between them. Germline V gives CDR1 MNHEY, CDR2 SVGEGT. The CDR3 is 16 amino acids. CDR3 DNA: TGTGCCAGCAGTTACTCTACCCCAGGGAGGCGCTACGAGCAGTACTTC. Its translation is CASSYSTPGRRYEQYF.

The sample holds a few counts of this clonotype. Here the CDR3 DNA reads TGTGCCAGCAGCTTAGACTACAGATTGAACACTGAAGCTTTCTTT. Translating gives CASSLDYRLNTEAFF. This chain joins TRBV7-2 and TRBJ1-1; D not certain. V lost 1 base and J lost 0, with 9 bases in between. The V gene's germline CDR1 is SGHTA and CDR2 FQGNSA. The CDR3 totals 15 residues.

The chain uses TRBV5-1 and TRBJ2-4; D perhaps matches TRBD2 (6 bases). The assigned J gene may be wrong: the sequence end matches TRBJ2-7 better. Germline V lookup: CDR1 SGHRS, CDR2 YFSETQ. The CDR3 runs 16 residues. The CDR3 loop reads CASSPGRGTVSYEQYF. The CDR3 DNA reads as TGCGCCAGCAGCCCTGGACGGGGGACCGTCTCCTACGAGCAGTACTTC.

The sample holds a few counts of this clonotype. This chain joins TRBV13 and TRBJ2-3; D gene ambiguous. The germline CDR1 and CDR2 sequences are PRHDT and FYEKMQ (reference sequence). Trimming removed 3 bases at V and 1 base at J, with 14 bases between. The CDR3 is made up of 16 amino acids. CDR3 protein: CASSLYRETGTDTQYF. The CDR3 DNA reads as TGTGCCAGCAGCTTGTACCGAGAGACGGGCACAGATACGCAGTATTTT.

CDR3 in DNA: TGTGCCAGCAGCTCAAGTCCCGGGACAGGGGACCAAGAGACCCAGTACTTC. This encodes CASSSSPGTGDQETQYF. The rearrangement links TRBV5-6 to TRBJ2-5; TRBD1 aligns across 10 bases. Trimming cost V 3 bases and J 0 bases; bases outside gene matches: 8. There are 17 residues in the CDR3. CDR1 is SGHDT, CDR2 YYEEEE, per germline. The full variable domain, its missing parts supplied by reference TRBV5-6 and TRBJ2-5, is DAGVTQSPTHLIKTRGQQVTLRCSPKSGHDTVSWYQQALGQGPQFIFQYYEEEERQRGNFPDRFSGHQFPNYSSELNVNALLLGDSALYLCASSSSPGTGDQETQYFGPGTRLLVL.

V is TRBV27 and J is TRBJ2-5; TRBD2 might be the D (5 bases). With 8 bases removed from V and 5 bases from J, the gap between germline ends came to 21 bases. CDR1 MNHEY and CDR2 SMNVEV come from the germline V gene (reference sequence). CDR3 size: 15 residues. The CDR3, as DNA: TGTGCCAGCCAACGAGGAGGTTCCCTAGGGGAGACCCAGTACTTC. It encodes CASQRGGSLGETQYF.